These 6 T cell receptor beta chains came from one sample sequenced in a study of Ad26.COV2.S vaccination and SARS-CoV-2 variants. The treatment denotes: 15 to 20 received Ad26.COV2.S at low or high dose, single or two shots; roughly 5 received placebo; per-sample allocation not given. Material that was analyzed had been drawn on day 63 after the first vaccine or placebo injection. Using immunoSEQ multiplex PCR, the repertoire was profiled, and TCRdb retains in-frame clones only, with some absent. The data show about 440,000 clones, with roughly 91% seen just once and roughly 4% held by the top ten. The sequencing used peripheral blood, collected in a trial of Ad26.COV2.S vaccine versus placebo. The receptors stem from a person between 18 and 65 years old who received the Ad26.COV2.S COVID-19 vaccine or a placebo.

This clone was recorded once. Other DNA sequences in the same sample also yield this CDR3. This rearrangement joins TRBV9 to TRBJ2-7; no clear D gene. The CDR3 totals 14 residues. Germline loops: CDR1 SGDLS, CDR2 YYNGEE. The V gene lost 0 bases and the J gene lost 3 bases, with 10 bases spanning the gap. The CDR3 DNA sequence: TGTGCCAGCAGCGTAGGAGGCGTAGACTACGAGCAGTACTTC. Amino acids: CASSVGGVDYEQYF. The full variable domain, in which reference TRBV9 and TRBJ2-7 provide the parts outside the CDR3, is DSGVTQTPKHLITATGQRVTLRCSPRSGDLSVYWYQQSLDQGLQFLIQYYNGEERAKGNILERFSAQQFPDLHSELNLSSLELGDSALYFCASSVGGVDYEQYFGPGTRLTVT.

J is TRBJ1-2 and V is TRBV7-9, with a weak D call TRBD1 (6 bases). This CDR3 spans 12 amino acids. CDR1 is SEHNR, CDR2 FQNEAQ, per germline (reference sequence). V was clipped by 5 bases and J by 8 bases, with 12 bases between them. The CDR3: CASSPPTGGYTF. Written as DNA, the CDR3 is TGTGCCAGCAGCCCACCGACAGGAGGCTACACCTTC.

The chain links TRBV29-1 to TRBJ2-1; D not certain. This CDR3 is 10 amino acids long. V lost 3 bases and J 10 bases, leaving 7 bases between the germline ends. The germline V gene encodes CDR1 SQVTM and CDR2 ANQGSEA. The CDR3 loop reads CSVDGYEQFF. The DNA of the CDR3 is TGCAGCGTTGATGGCTACGAGCAGTTCTTC.

A single count supports this clone. The chain has TRBV7-2 and TRBJ2-3; TRBD1 matches at 8 bases. The CDR3 sequence is 16 residues long. Losses at the gene ends were 7 bases for V and 0 bases for J; bases not matched to a gene: 9. CDR1 and CDR2 from the germline V gene are SGHTA and FQGNSA. For the CDR3, the DNA is TGTGCCAGCACCGACAGGGGTGCTCTAAGCACAGATACGCAGTATTTT. It specifies CASTDRGALSTDTQYF.

The V gene is TRBV6-5, the J gene TRBJ2-7; TRBD1 matches at 11 bases. The germline gives CDR1 MNHEY, CDR2 SVGAGI. Trimming removed 5 bases from V and 2 bases from J; junction bases left unmatched: 2. The CDR3 has 14 residues. This chain's CDR3 is CASSQGQGAYEQYF. CDR3 sequence (DNA): TGTGCCAGCAGTCAGGGACAGGGGGCCTACGAGCAGTACTTC.

CDR3 in amino acids: CASSQDARENVGEQFF. CDR3 sequence (DNA): TGTGCCAGCAGCCAAGATGCGCGGGAGAATGTTGGTGAGCAGTTCTTC. V and J are TRBV4-2 and TRBJ2-1; TRBD2 matches 7 bases. Germline assignment: CDR1 LGHNA and CDR2 YNFKEQ. V was pared by 0 bases and J by 9 bases, with 11 bases of the junction left unmatched. The CDR3 spans 16 residues.